What follows are 12 T cell receptor beta chains derived from one specimen sequenced in a study of CD8+ T cells in alopecia areata. RNA extraction was followed by reverse transcription into cDNA, which acted as the sequencing template. Assay used: immunoSEQ multiplex PCR; TCRdb lists only in-frame clones, some missing. This table holds more than 200,000 clones, 67% found once. Source: CD4+ T cells sorted from blood, taken at week 0. These receptors all come from a human donor with alopecia areata.

This chain joins TRBV6-5 and TRBJ1-2; D is ambiguous. The germline V gene has CDR1 MNHEY and CDR2 SVGAGI. The V end lost 6 bases, the J end lost 0 bases, and 5 bases lay between the germline ends. The CDR3 covers 12 residues. DNA for the CDR3: TGTGCCAGCAGAAGATCTAACTATGGCTACACCTTC. Residues: CASRRSNYGYTF.

The V gene is TRBV30, the J gene TRBJ2-2; a possible D gene is TRBD1 (5 bases). The V end was cut by 2 bases, the J end by 6 bases, with 10 bases between. Germline lookup yields CDR1 GTSNPN and CDR2 SVGIG (reference sequence). This CDR3 contains 13 residues. The CDR3 coding sequence is TGTGCCTGGAGTCTCAGGGTCGCCGGGGAGCTGTTTTTT. Its translation: CAWSLRVAGELFF.

This clone was seen only a few times. V and J are TRBV29-1 and TRBJ2-7; D might be TRBD1 (6 bases). Trimming took off 6 bases at V and 2 bases at J, with 14 bases between the two ends. CDR3 length: 13 residues. CDR1 SQVTM and CDR2 ANQGSEA come from the germline V gene. The CDR3 reads CSVTGTNAYEQYF. CDR3 DNA: TGCAGCGTGACCGGGACAAACGCCTACGAGCAGTACTTC.

This clone occurred a few times. This chain connects TRBV29-1 to TRBJ2-3; 7 bases are a match to TRBD1. The germline V gene has CDR1 SQVTM and CDR2 ANQGSEA. J was trimmed by 0 bases and V by 6 bases; bases with no gene match: 6. The CDR3 consists of 14 residues. The CDR3 coding sequence is TGCAGCGTGAGACAGGGTCCTAGCACAGATACGCAGTATTTT. Residues: CSVRQGPSTDTQYF.

This rearrangement joins TRBV30 to TRBJ1-2; 8 bases are a match to TRBD1. The CDR3 runs to 16 residues. CDR1 is GTSNPN, CDR2 SVGIG, per germline (reference sequence). V was pared by 0 bases and J by 2 bases, with 8 bases of the junction left unmatched. CDR3 region: CAWSVPGTGGNYGYTF. As DNA, the CDR3 is TGTGCCTGGAGTGTGCCCGGGACAGGCGGAAACTATGGCTACACCTTC.

The chain joins TRBV5-1 to TRBJ2-6, with D perhaps matching TRBD1 (5 bases). Deletions cut 0 bases from V and 0 bases from J, with 7 bases between. CDR1 is SGHRS, CDR2 YFSETQ, per germline. This CDR3 spans 16 amino acids. The CDR3 nucleotides read TGCGCCAGCAGCTTGGGTCAGGGCTCTGGGGCCAACGTCCTGACTTTC. It specifies CASSLGQGSGANVLTF.

This chain links TRBV29-1 with TRBJ2-1; TRBD1 might be the D (6 bases). This CDR3 comprises 13 residues. The germline V gene encodes CDR1 SQVTM and CDR2 ANQGSEA. V was trimmed by 4 bases and J by 4 bases, leaving 11 bases between them. CDR3: CSVGQDRYNEQFF. The CDR3 region has the DNA TGCAGCGTTGGACAGGATAGATACAATGAGCAGTTCTTC.

The rearrangement links TRBV2 to TRBJ2-1; no clear D gene. The V and J ends lost 3 bases and 6 bases respectively, with 9 bases between them. The CDR3 sequence is 13 residues long. Germline CDR1 reads SNHLY; CDR2 reads FYNNEI. Written as DNA, the CDR3 is TGTGCCAGCAGTGACAACAGAATCAATGAGCAGTTCTTC. Its translation: CASSDNRINEQFF.

The chain recombines TRBV29-1 with TRBJ2-7; a weak D match, TRBD2 (7 bases). The CDR3 has 14 amino acids. Between the trimmed V and J ends, which lost 4 bases and 6 bases, there was a span of 19 bases. Germline V CDR1 and CDR2: SQVTM, ANQGSEA. The CDR3 spells CSVVTGGGYAEQYF. The CDR3 DNA is TGCAGCGTTGTTACGGGGGGCGGCTATGCCGAGCAGTACTTC.

The chain carries TRBV29-1 and TRBJ2-7; 10 nucleotides align to TRBD2. The CDR3 sequence is 14 residues long. Germline loops: CDR1 SQVTM, CDR2 ANQGSEA. V dropped 6 bases and J dropped 1; count of bases not matched to a gene: 6. CDR3: CSVTTSGVSYEQYF. The DNA for the CDR3 is TGCAGCGTCACCACTAGCGGGGTGTCCTACGAGCAGTACTTC.

J is TRBJ1-2 and V is TRBV29-1; possible D gene TRBD1, 5 bases. This CDR3 has 12 amino acids. The germline V gene has CDR1 SQVTM and CDR2 ANQGSEA. Trimming removed 4 bases at V and 2 bases at J, with 8 bases between. CDR3 in DNA: TGCAGCGTTGCAGGGATCAACTATGGCTACACCTTC. This sequence encodes CSVAGINYGYTF.

The V gene is TRBV27, the J gene TRBJ2-5; D unresolved. Germline V gene sequence: CDR1 MNHEY, CDR2 SMNVEV (reference sequence). Between the trimmed V and J ends, which lost 11 bases and 2 bases, there was a span of 3 bases. The CDR3 is made up of 9 amino acids. DNA for the CDR3: TGTGCCCTTCAAGAGACCCAGTACTTC. As protein: CALQETQYF.